Many counts were recorded for the clone carrying this T cell receptor beta chain. The CDR3 length is 14 residues. Germline trimming cut 1 base from V and 3 bases from J; bases unmatched to any gene: 3. Germline-derived CDR1 and CDR2 are MGHRA and YSYEKL. The data are from a study of CD8+CD57+ T cells in acquired aplastic anemia. About the study: The sorted CD4+ and CD8+ cells yielded an average around 3.2 ug of DNA.

Genomic DNA provided the template from which TCR beta VDJ and CDR3 profiles were obtained. Using its own MiXCR run on the reads, TCRdb lists one record per CDR3 protein. The sample contains about 180,000 distinct CDR3 sequences, roughly 65% of which appear only once. Patients picked for sequencing had shown CD8+CD57+ cell expansion detected by flow cytometry. The V and J genes are TRBV4-1 and TRBJ2-7; 7 bases match TRBD1. This clonotype originated in a human donor with aplastic anemia. Input material: sorted CD4+, CD8+, or CD8+CD57+ T cells (not recorded which) from PBMCs. The CDR3 DNA follows: TGCGCCAGCAGCCAAGGGGCAGGGGGCTACGAGCAGTACTTC. Translation: CASSQGAGGYEQYF.